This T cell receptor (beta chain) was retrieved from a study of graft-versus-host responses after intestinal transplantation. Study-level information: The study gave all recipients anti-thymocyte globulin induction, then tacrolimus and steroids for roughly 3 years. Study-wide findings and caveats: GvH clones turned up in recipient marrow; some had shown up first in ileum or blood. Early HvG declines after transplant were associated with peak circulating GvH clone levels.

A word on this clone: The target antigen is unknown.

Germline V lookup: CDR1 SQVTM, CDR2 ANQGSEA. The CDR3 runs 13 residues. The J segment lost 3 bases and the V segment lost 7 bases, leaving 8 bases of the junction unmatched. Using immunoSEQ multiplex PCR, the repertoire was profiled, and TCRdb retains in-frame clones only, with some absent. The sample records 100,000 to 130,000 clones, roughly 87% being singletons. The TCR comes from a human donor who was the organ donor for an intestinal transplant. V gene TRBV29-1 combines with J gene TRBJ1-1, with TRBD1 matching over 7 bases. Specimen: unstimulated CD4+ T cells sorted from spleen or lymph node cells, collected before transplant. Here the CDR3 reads CSASRGLDTEAFF. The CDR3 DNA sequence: TGCAGCGCTTCCAGGGGGTTGGACACTGAAGCTTTCTTT.